The rows below give T cell receptor beta chains drawn from one sample of a study of shared clonotypes between healthy human individuals. Repertoires were generated with immunoSEQ multiplex PCR, while TCRdb's copy carries only in-frame clones and drops some. The data contain some 1,600,000 clones, roughly 98% of them seen just once; the ten biggest clones take up around 0.45%. Sequenced sample: naive CD4+ T cells sorted from blood. The source of these receptors is a man aged 25 to 40 in good health. The CDR3 runs from the conserved cysteine through the conserved F or W. A D gene is named only where the DNA matches it firmly.

j_call d_call v_call cdr3_nt cdr3_aa
TRBJ1-1 NA TRBV7-9 TGTGCCAGCAGCGCCTACCTGGAGGCGGGCACTGAAGCTTTCTTT CASSAYLEAGTEAFF
TRBJ2-3 NA TRBV18 TGTGCCAGCTCACCAGGGGCAGGGATCACAGATACGCAGTATTTT CASSPGAGITDTQYF
TRBJ1-3 NA TRBV19 TGTGCCAGTAGTATATTCGGGTCTGGAAACACCATATATTTT CASSIFGSGNTIYF
TRBJ2-2 TRBD2 TRBV5-4 TGTGCCAGCAGCCGGACTAGCGGGACCGGGGAGCTGTTTTTT CASSRTSGTGELFF
TRBJ2-1 NA TRBV27 TGTGCCAGCAGTTTATCATGGCTAAGGATGGATCTGCTCTTC CASSLSWLRMDLLF
TRBJ2-7 NA TRBV9 TGTGCCAGCAGCGTAGTAGCCGGAACCTACGAGCAGTACTTC CASSVVAGTYEQYF
TRBJ1-5 TRBD1 TRBV6-5 TGTGCCAGCAGTTTGGGACAGGGGAGGCGTCAGCCCCAGCATTTT CASSLGQGRRQPQHF
TRBJ1-2 NA TRBV9 TGTGCCAGCAGCGTAGATATGGGAGGGGGAGCTAACTATGGCTACACCTTC CASSVDMGGGANYGYTF
TRBJ2-3 NA TRBV5-1 TGCGCCAGCAGCTTCCCGGAAAGCACAGATACGCAGTATTTT CASSFPESTDTQYF
TRBJ2-1 TRBD1 TRBV29-1 TGCAGCGGAGACAGGGGTGAGCAGTTCTTC CSGDRGEQFF
TRBJ2-2 TRBD1 TRBV5-4 TGTGCCAGCAGCTTGGAGGGACAGGTGAACACCGGGGAGCTGTTTTTT CASSLEGQVNTGELFF